The next 28 T cell receptor beta chains were all read from a single sample in a study of beta chain features in type 1 diabetes. Expressed TCRB transcripts were sequenced, since all the RNA that had been isolated was reverse transcribed. Sequencing used immunoSEQ multiplex PCR; TCRdb keeps in-frame clones, though not all of them. The sample gives some 150,000 clones, roughly 10% of which show up once; over 2% is in the top ten. The sample was central memory CD4+ T cells from blood. Source of these receptors: a man younger than 35 in good health.

The rearrangement links TRBV7-8 to TRBJ2-5, with 7 bases aligning to TRBD1. J lost 2 bases, V lost 0 bases, and 3 bases had no gene match. The germline CDR1 and CDR2 sequences are SGHVS and FQNEAQ. This CDR3 region has 15 residues. CDR3 coding DNA: TGTGCCAGCAGCTTAGCGGACAGGCGACAAGAGACCCAGTACTTC. Translated: CASSLADRRQETQYF.

The chain uses TRBV7-3 and TRBJ1-6; 7 bases are a match to TRBD1. CDR1 and CDR2 from the germline V gene are SGHTA and FQGTGA. The trim removed 1 base at V and 7 bases at J, leaving 4 bases unmatched. The CDR3 contains 15 residues. CDR3 DNA: TGTGCCAGCAGCTTAATGGACAGGCACAATTCACCCCTCCACTTT. The encoded protein is CASSLMDRHNSPLHF.

A few counts support this clone. Since a much larger clone is just one base distant, this may be a read error. This CDR3 reads CASAREGGYGYTF. DNA for the CDR3: TGTGCCAGCGCCAGGGAGGGCGGCTATGGCTACACCTTC. The gene calls are TRBV6-6 and TRBJ1-2; D might be TRBD1 (5 bases). Germline V gives CDR1 MNHNY, CDR2 SVGAGI (reference sequence). The CDR3 has 13 amino acids. Trimming took 8 bases from V and 4 from J, leaving 14 bases between them.

In its sample, this clone was seen a few times. The V gene is TRBV2, the J gene TRBJ1-1; D gene uncertain. Germline lookup yields CDR1 SNHLY and CDR2 FYNNEI. Trimming cost V 0 bases and J 1 base, with 12 bases left between them. The CDR3 has 16 residues. CDR3 in amino acids: CASSEAGRPRNTEAFF. DNA for the CDR3: TGTGCCAGCAGTGAAGCGGGGAGGCCTCGGAACACTGAAGCTTTCTTT.

This clone came up many times. The chain employs TRBV9 and TRBJ1-2; D remains ambiguous. The CDR3 covers 16 residues. V lost 3 bases, J lost 8 bases, and 23 bases lay in between. Germline lookup yields CDR1 SGDLS and CDR2 YYNGEE. Here the CDR3 DNA reads TGTGCCAGCAGCGACGACCCAACAAAAATGAATTGGGGCTACACCTTC. Amino acids: CASSDDPTKMNWGYTF.

This clone appeared many times. Other DNA sequences within the sample encode an identical CDR3. CDR3 residues: CASSPQGGSYEQYF. The DNA of the CDR3 is TGTGCCAGCAGCCCCCAGGGGGGCTCCTACGAGCAGTACTTC. This chain connects TRBV9 to TRBJ2-7; maybe TRBD1 (7 bases). This CDR3 comprises 14 residues. V lost 4 bases and J 0 bases, leaving 11 bases between the germline ends. Germline CDR1 SGDLS, CDR2 YYNGEE.

For this clone: Different DNA sequences within this sample yield the same CDR3. The V gene is TRBV29-1, the J gene TRBJ1-5; weak D call: TRBD1 (5 bases). There are 15 residues in the CDR3. CDR1 SQVTM and CDR2 ANQGSEA come from the germline V gene. V gave up 5 bases and J gave up 0 bases, with 14 bases separating them. Here the CDR3 reads CSVWEGQGSNQPQHF. The CDR3 nucleotides read TGCAGCGTTTGGGAGGGGCAGGGTAGCAATCAGCCCCAGCATTTT.

There are a few counts of this clone. V and J are TRBV7-2 and TRBJ2-1; no clear D. V was pared by 4 bases and J by 10 bases, with 20 bases between. This CDR3 is built from 15 residues. Germline values: CDR1 SGHTA, CDR2 FQGNSA. DNA for the CDR3: TGTGCCAGCAGCTCCGGCCAATCATTAACAGAGGAGCAGTTCTTC. Translating gives CASSSGQSLTEEQFF.

The chain uses TRBV7-6 and TRBJ2-7; 12 nucleotides agree with TRBD2. The germline gives CDR1 SGHVS, CDR2 FNYEAQ. V shed 1 base, J shed 2 bases, and the junction held 3 bases outside the gene matches. This CDR3 region has 16 residues. CDR3 DNA sequence: TGTGCCAGCAGCTTAGGACTAGCGGGAGCAGCCTACGAGCAGTACTTC. As protein: CASSLGLAGAAYEQYF.

The gene calls are TRBV28 and TRBJ2-3, with D perhaps TRBD1 (5 bases). Looked up from germline, CDR1 is MDHEN and CDR2 is SYDVKM. V lost 8 bases, J lost 14 bases, and 23 bases lay in between. The CDR3 consists of 13 residues. The CDR3 sequence: CASSLLRGGDPYF. The DNA for the CDR3 is TGTGCCAGCTCACTATTAAGGGGTGGGGATCCGTATTTT. The whole variable domain, remainder taken from reference TRBV28 and TRBJ2-3, is DVKVTQSSRYLVKRTGEKVFLECVQDMDHENMFWYRQDPGLGLRLIYFSYDVKMKEKGDIPEGYSVSREKKERFSLILESASTNQTSMYLCASSLLRGGDPYFGPGTRLTVL.

This chain joins TRBV7-3 and TRBJ1-1; 7 nucleotides line up with TRBD1. Germline CDR1 and CDR2: SGHTA and FQGTGA. This CDR3 spans 13 amino acids. J was trimmed by 4 bases and V by 5 bases; bases with no gene match: 4. The CDR3 DNA is TGTGCCAGCAGCCCCACAGGGGTCACTGAAGCTTTCTTT. It translates to CASSPTGVTEAFF. Full variable domain (missing parts from reference TRBV7-3 and TRBJ1-1): GAGVSQTPSNKVTEKGKYVELRCDPISGHTALYWYRQSLGQGPEFLIYFQGTGAADDSGLPNDRFFAVRPEGSVSTLKIQRTERGDSAVYLCASSPTGVTEAFFGQGTRLTVV.

The chain links TRBV10-3 to TRBJ1-1; D gene uncertain. V was shortened by 10 bases and J by 0 bases, with 15 bases between the two germline ends. Germline V gene lookup returns CDR1 ENHRY and CDR2 SYGVKD. The CDR3 runs 14 residues. CDR3 sequence: CATGVGEMNTEAFF. The CDR3 region has the DNA TGTGCCACTGGAGTTGGAGAAATGAACACTGAAGCTTTCTTT.

This clone was picked up a small number of times. V gene TRBV6-5 combines with J gene TRBJ1-5; D not resolved. CDR3 length: 14 amino acids. The V gene lost 6 bases and the J gene lost 1 base, with 10 bases spanning the gap. Germline values: CDR1 MNHEY, CDR2 SVGAGI. CDR3 sequence reads: CASRTDGSNQPQHF. The CDR3 nucleotides read TGTGCCAGCAGAACAGACGGGAGCAATCAGCCCCAGCATTTT.

The chain has TRBV5-1 and TRBJ2-7; 7 nucleotides agree with TRBD1. This CDR3 is 16 amino acids long. Germline V gene sequence: CDR1 SGHRS, CDR2 YFSETQ. V lost 0 bases, J lost 4 bases, and 10 bases stayed unmatched. The CDR3 loop is CASSLDVGTASYEQYF. The CDR3, as DNA: TGCGCCAGCAGCTTGGATGTAGGGACAGCGTCATACGAGCAGTACTTC.

The rearrangement links TRBV6-5 to TRBJ1-5; D may be TRBD1 (6 bases). The CDR3 length is 15 residues. Trimming removed 4 bases at V and 5 bases at J, with 15 bases between. CDR1 and CDR2 (germline): MNHEY, SVGAGI. The CDR3 DNA reads TGTGCCAGCAGTTGGAATGGGGGCGGAGATCAGCCCCAGCATTTT. Translated, it gives CASSWNGGGDQPQHF.

This clone was seen more than once but under ten times. The rearrangement uses TRBV21-1 and TRBJ1-1. TRBV21-1 is shown as a pseudogene. The CDR3 is 16 amino acids. The CDR3 DNA is TGTGCCAGCATCATTCGCCCCTTGCGGGACCCCACTGAAGCTTTCTTT. As protein: CASIIRPLRDPTEAFF.

In its sample, this clone was seen a few times. The chain links TRBV7-8 to TRBJ2-5; D is undetermined. This CDR3 comprises 12 residues. The V end was cut by 11 bases, the J end by 5 bases, with 15 bases between. Germline lookup yields CDR1 SGHVS and CDR2 FQNEAQ. CDR3 nucleotide sequence: TGTGCCTGCTCGCGGTTACAGGAGACCCAGTACTTC. It encodes CACSRLQETQYF.

The chain combines TRBV4-3 with TRBJ2-6; the D is unclear. Trimming stripped 4 bases from V and 7 bases from J, with 8 bases between. The CDR3 spans 13 residues. Germline CDR1 is LGHNA and CDR2 is YSLEER. The CDR3, as DNA: TGCGCCAGCAGCCCGAACCCTGCCAACGTCCTGACTTTC. Translation gives CASSPNPANVLTF.

This chain joins TRBV9 and TRBJ2-1; D perhaps matches TRBD2 (5 bases). V shed 4 bases and J shed 0 bases, with 14 bases lying between them. Germline values: CDR1 SGDLS, CDR2 YYNGEE. CDR3 length: 16 amino acids. Here the CDR3 DNA reads TGTGCCAGCAGCCTCGGAACGGGGAGCTCCTACAATGAGCAGTTCTTC. Its protein product is CASSLGTGSSYNEQFF.

V gene TRBV6-5 combines with J gene TRBJ1-5; TRBD1 is a possible D gene (6 bases). CDR3 length: 14 amino acids. V lost 5 bases to trimming and J lost 3 bases, with 11 bases between them. Germline lookup yields CDR1 MNHEY and CDR2 SVGAGI. The CDR3 nucleotides read TGTGCCAGCAGTCCCGGACAGTTCAATCAGCCCCAGCATTTT. Encoded protein: CASSPGQFNQPQHF.

This chain uses TRBV6-5 with TRBJ2-3, with 7 nucleotides matching TRBD1. CDR1 and CDR2 from the germline V gene are MNHEY and SVGAGI. Trimming at V came to 10 bases and at J to 2 bases, leaving 6 bases not matched to a gene. The CDR3 is made up of 13 amino acids. As DNA, the CDR3 is TGTGCCATCCGAGGGGGCGACACAGATACGCAGTATTTT. It encodes CAIRGGDTDTQYF.

CDR3 coding DNA: TGTGCCAGCAGTTACGCGGAGGGATGGGGGTCACCCCTCCACTTT. Translated: CASSYAEGWGSPLHF. The gene calls are TRBV6-5 and TRBJ1-6; D perhaps matches TRBD1 (5 bases). V lost 2 bases to trimming and J lost 10 bases, with 15 bases between them. The CDR3 is 15 residues long. The germline CDR1 and CDR2 sequences are MNHEY and SVGAGI.

The chain links TRBV6-5 to TRBJ1-5; D uncertain. V lost 6 bases, J lost 2 bases, and 14 bases lay in between. Per germline, CDR1 MNHEY and CDR2 SVGAGI. The CDR3 has 15 amino acids. CDR3 DNA sequence: TGTGCCAGCAGAAGGAAACCAGGAGGCAATCAGCCCCAGCATTTT. It codes for CASRRKPGGNQPQHF.

In this sample, this clone turned up once. In DNA form, the CDR3 reads TGCGCCAGCAGCTTCCCAGGTAGAAGGAACACTGAAGCTTTCTTT. Protein sequence: CASSFPGRRNTEAFF. This sequence joins TRBV5-1 and TRBJ1-1; no reliable D call. Germline V gene sequence: CDR1 SGHRS, CDR2 YFSETQ. Trimming stripped 2 bases from V and 1 base from J, with 12 bases between. CDR3 size: 15 residues. The whole variable domain, filled in from reference TRBV5-1 and TRBJ1-1, reads KAGVTQTPRYLIKTRGQQVTLSCSPISGHRSVSWYQQTPGQGLQFLFEYFSETQRNKGNFPGRFSGRQFSNSRSEMNVSTLELGDSALYLCASSFPGRRNTEAFFGQGTRLTVV.

This clone was counted a few times. Here the CDR3 DNA reads TGTGCCAGCAGTTTAACGCGGACAGGTGGGGGGCAAGAGACCCAGTACTTC. Amino acids: CASSLTRTGGGQETQYF. The chain couples TRBV27 to TRBJ2-5; weak D call: TRBD1 (7 bases). The CDR3 is 17 residues long. With 2 bases removed from V and 2 bases from J, the gap between germline ends came to 18 bases. CDR1 is MNHEY, CDR2 SMNVEV, per germline (reference sequence).

Here the CDR3 DNA reads TGTGCCAGCAGCCCCAGGGGCGGAAGCACAGATACGCAGTATTTT. Amino acids: CASSPRGGSTDTQYF. The chain couples TRBV4-2 to TRBJ2-3, with D possibly matching TRBD1 (6 bases). This CDR3 has 15 residues. V was pared by 4 bases and J by 0 bases, with 11 bases between. Germline V lookup: CDR1 LGHNA, CDR2 YNFKEQ.

This clone was seen only a few times. The rearrangement uses TRBV4-3 and TRBJ2-7, with TRBD2 identical over 11 bases. This CDR3 spans 18 amino acids. The V and J ends lost 0 bases and 2 bases, in that order; junction bases with no gene match: 9. The germline gives CDR1 LGHNA, CDR2 YSLEER. The DNA for the CDR3 is TGCGCCAGCAGCCAAGAGAAAGGGACTAGCGGTTTTGCCTACGAGCAGTACTTC. Protein sequence: CASSQEKGTSGFAYEQYF.

This clone was counted a few times. The chain combines TRBV5-1 with TRBJ2-1, with 8 positions matching TRBD1. The V gene's germline CDR1 is SGHRS and CDR2 YFSETQ. The CDR3 contains 14 residues. The J segment lost 7 bases and the V segment lost 2 bases, leaving 5 bases of the junction unmatched. CDR3 bases: TGCGCCAGCAGCTTTATGACAGGGGAGAATGAGCAGTTCTTC. Translating gives CASSFMTGENEQFF.